This TCR beta chain is from a study of cytomegalovirus exposure and HLA in healthy donors. Findings and caveats of the study: Reportedly, TCR beta sequences accurately predicted HLA-A and HLA-B alleles in most subjects. According to the study, some 160 TCR beta chains were cytomegalovirus-associated. More clonal expansion characterized HLA-associated TCR beta chains than equally common others in a later analysis.

13 Jbeta primers and 60 Vbeta primers were used for the PCR. Authors' analysis steps: In a later analysis, of 80 million or so unique beta chains, roughly 9.9 million appeared in at least two donors. Data came from immunoSEQ multiplex PCR; TCRdb stores just in-frame clones and leaves some out. Clone size and the V and J calls come from that table; the DNA yielded D and trimming. The sample gives 180,000 or so clones, over 75% of which show up once; about 3.4% is in the top ten. Germline assignment: CDR1 SGHTA and CDR2 FQGNSA. CDR3 length equals 19 residues. The junction had 17 bases not matched to a gene; V was cut back by 3 bases and J by 9 bases. In regard to this clone: No antigen is known for it.

J is TRBJ2-1 and V is TRBV7-2, with 13 bases matching TRBD2. The origin of this receptor is a female donor in good health and CMV-seronegative. Material: PBMCs. CDR3 in DNA: TGTGCCAGCAGCTTTCATTGGGGGGGACTAGCGGGGTATAGTGCTGAGCAGTTCTTC. This translates into CASSFHWGGLAGYSAEQFF.